Sequencing of this T cell receptor (beta chain) was carried out in a study of cytomegalovirus exposure and HLA in healthy donors. Use of 60 Vbeta and 13 Jbeta primers characterized the PCR. Profiled with immunoSEQ multiplex PCR; TCRdb holds only in-frame clones, not every one. The data hold over 110,000 clones, with over 60% observed a single time. The V end lost 3 bases, the J end lost 3 bases, and 14 bases lay between the germline ends. Germline V gene sequence: CDR1 LNHDA, CDR2 SQIVND (reference sequence). The CDR3 runs 15 residues. The sequence was collected from a male donor in good health and CMV-seropositive. The chain employs TRBV19 and TRBJ1-1; D might be TRBD1 (5 bases). The sequencing input was PBMCs. For the CDR3, the DNA is TGTGCCAGTAGTATTGGGACCCGCGGGGACACTGAAGCTTTCTTT. This gives the protein CASSIGTRGDTEAFF.